Listed here is a single TCR beta chain. The germline V gene has CDR1 MNHNY and CDR2 SVGAGI (reference sequence). CDR3 length: 14 residues. V gave up 10 bases and J gave up 5 bases, with 18 bases separating them. The method was immunoSEQ multiplex PCR; TCRdb's version includes in-frame clones alone and lacks a portion of them. The sample lists 55,000 to 80,000 clones; roughly 90% were seen once. The entry originates in a study of T cell changes during pregnancy in multiple sclerosis. V usage is TRBV6-6 and J usage is TRBJ1-5, with D perhaps TRBD1 (5 bases). The TCR comes from a female donor in good health, enrolled as a control in a pregnancy study. Source: peripheral blood, taken after pregnancy. The CDR3 loop reads CATQGQGLDQPQHF. The CDR3 nucleotides are TGTGCCACCCAAGGTCAGGGTTTGGATCAGCCCCAGCATTTT.